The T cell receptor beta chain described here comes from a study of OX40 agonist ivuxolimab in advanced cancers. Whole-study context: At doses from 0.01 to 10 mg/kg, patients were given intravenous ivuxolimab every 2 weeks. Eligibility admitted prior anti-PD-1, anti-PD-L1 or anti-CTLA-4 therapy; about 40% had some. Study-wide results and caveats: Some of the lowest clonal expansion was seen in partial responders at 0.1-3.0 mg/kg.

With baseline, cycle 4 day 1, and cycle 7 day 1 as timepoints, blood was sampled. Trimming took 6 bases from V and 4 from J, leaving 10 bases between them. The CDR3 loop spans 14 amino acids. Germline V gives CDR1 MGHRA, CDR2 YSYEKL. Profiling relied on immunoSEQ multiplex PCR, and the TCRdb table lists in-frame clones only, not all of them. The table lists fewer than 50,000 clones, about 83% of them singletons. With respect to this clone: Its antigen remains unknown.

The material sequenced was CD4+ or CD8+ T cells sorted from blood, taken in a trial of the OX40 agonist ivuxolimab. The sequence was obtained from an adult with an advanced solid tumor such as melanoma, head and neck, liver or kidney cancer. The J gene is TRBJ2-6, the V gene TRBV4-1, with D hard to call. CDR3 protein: CASRSTEGANVLTF. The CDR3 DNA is TGCGCCAGCAGGAGCACGGAAGGGGCCAACGTCCTGACTTTC.